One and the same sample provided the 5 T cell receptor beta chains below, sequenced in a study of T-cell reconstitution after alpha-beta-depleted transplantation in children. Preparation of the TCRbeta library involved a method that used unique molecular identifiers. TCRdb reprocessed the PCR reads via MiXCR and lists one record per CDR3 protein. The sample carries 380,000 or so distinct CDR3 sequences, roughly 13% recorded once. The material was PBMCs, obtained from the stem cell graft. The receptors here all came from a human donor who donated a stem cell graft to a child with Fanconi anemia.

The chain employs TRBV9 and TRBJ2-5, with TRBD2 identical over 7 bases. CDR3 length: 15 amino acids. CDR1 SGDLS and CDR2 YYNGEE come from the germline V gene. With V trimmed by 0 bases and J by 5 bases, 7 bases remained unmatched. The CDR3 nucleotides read TGTGCCAGCAGCGTAGCGGCGGGGGACGGGGAGACCCAGTACTTC. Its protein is CASSVAAGDGETQYF.

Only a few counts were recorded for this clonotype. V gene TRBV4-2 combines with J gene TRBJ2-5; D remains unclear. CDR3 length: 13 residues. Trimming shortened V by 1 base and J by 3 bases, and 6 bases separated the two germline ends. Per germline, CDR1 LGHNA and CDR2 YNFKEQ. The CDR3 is CASSQGSKETQYF. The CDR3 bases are TGTGCCAGCAGCCAAGGGTCAAAAGAGACCCAGTACTTC.

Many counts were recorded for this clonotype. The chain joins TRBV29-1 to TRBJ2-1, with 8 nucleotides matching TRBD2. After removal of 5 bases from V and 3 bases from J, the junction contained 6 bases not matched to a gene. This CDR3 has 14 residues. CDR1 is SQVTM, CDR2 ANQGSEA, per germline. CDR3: CSVSSGGFYNEQFF. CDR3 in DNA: TGCAGCGTTTCCAGCGGGGGATTCTACAATGAGCAGTTCTTC.

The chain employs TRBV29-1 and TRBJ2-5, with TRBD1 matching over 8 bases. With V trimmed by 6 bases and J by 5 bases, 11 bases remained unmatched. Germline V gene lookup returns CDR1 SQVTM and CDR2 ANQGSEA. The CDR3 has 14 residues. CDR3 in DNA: TGCAGCGTGCCGACGACAGGGGTCCGGGAGACCCAGTACTTC. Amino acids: CSVPTTGVRETQYF.

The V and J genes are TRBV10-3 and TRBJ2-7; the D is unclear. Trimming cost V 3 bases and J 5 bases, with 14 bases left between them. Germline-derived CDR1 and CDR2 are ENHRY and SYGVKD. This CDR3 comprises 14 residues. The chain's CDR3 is CAISERFDSDEQYF. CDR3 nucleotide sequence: TGTGCCATCAGTGAACGGTTCGATTCGGACGAGCAGTACTTC.